This T cell receptor beta chain was profiled in a study of technical replicates of blood from a handful of donors. Sequencing was performed with immunoSEQ multiplex PCR; in TCRdb, only in-frame clones are kept and a portion is missing. In the table there are 75,000 to 95,000 clones, approximately 90% of which are singletons. The sample was T cells isolated from PBMCs. This TCR derives from a human donor in good health.

The CDR3 reads CASSSGTGAKTQYF. In DNA form, the CDR3 reads TGCGCCAGCAGCTCCGGGACAGGGGCGAAGACCCAGTACTTC. The chain uses TRBV5-1 and TRBJ2-5; TRBD1 agrees at 10 bases. Germline trimming cut 3 bases from V and 6 bases from J; bases unmatched to any gene: 5. CDR3 length equals 14 residues. The V gene's germline CDR1 is SGHRS and CDR2 YFSETQ. Full variable domain (outside the CDR3, taken from reference TRBV5-1 and TRBJ2-5): KAGVTQTPRYLIKTRGQQVTLSCSPISGHRSVSWYQQTPGQGLQFLFEYFSETQRNKGNFPGRFSGRQFSNSRSEMNVSTLELGDSALYLCASSSGTGAKTQYFGPGTRLLVL.